This T cell receptor (beta chain) was sequenced during a study of blood T cell repertoires in COVID-19. Study information: Samples came from the United States, Italy and Spain, spanning acute and convalescent COVID-19.

In the original processing: Counts of nucleated cells, estimated from reference gene primer amplification, were obtained. The data were produced by immunoSEQ multiplex PCR, yet TCRdb's version contains in-frame clones alone and is incomplete. V, J and clone size are taken as reported in that table, and D and trimming were inferred from the DNA itself. The sample holds about 100,000 clones, around 87% seen once. J lost 1 base, V lost 5 bases, and 13 bases had no gene match. Per the germline V gene, CDR1 is SEHNR and CDR2 is FQNEAQ (reference sequence). The CDR3 is made up of 17 amino acids. The TCR sequence derives from a man aged 50 or older with acute or convalescent COVID-19. The gene calls are TRBV7-9 and TRBJ1-1, with 7 bases matching TRBD1. The sequenced material came from peripheral blood. The CDR3 sequence: CASSGTGNRGWNTEAFF. The CDR3 DNA follows: TGTGCCAGCAGCGGCACCGGGAACAGGGGTTGGAACACTGAAGCTTTCTTT.